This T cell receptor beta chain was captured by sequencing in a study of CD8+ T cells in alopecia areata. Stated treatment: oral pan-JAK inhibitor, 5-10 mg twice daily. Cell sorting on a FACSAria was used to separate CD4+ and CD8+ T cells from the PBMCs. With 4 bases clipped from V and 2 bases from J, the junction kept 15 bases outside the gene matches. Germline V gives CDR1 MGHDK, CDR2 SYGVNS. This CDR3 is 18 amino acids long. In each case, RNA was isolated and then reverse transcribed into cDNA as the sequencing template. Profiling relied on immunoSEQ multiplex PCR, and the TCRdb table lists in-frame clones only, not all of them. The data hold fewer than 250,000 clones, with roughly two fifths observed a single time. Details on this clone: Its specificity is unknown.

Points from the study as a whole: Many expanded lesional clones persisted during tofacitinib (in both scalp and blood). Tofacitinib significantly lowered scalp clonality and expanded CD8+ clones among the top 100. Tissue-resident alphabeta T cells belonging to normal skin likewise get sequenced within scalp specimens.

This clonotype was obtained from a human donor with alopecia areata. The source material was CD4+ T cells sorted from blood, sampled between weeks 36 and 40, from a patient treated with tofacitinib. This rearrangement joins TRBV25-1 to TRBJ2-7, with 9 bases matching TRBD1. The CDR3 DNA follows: TGTGCCAGCAGTGGGACCCGGGGCGCGGGACAGGGCCCCTACGAGCAGTACTTC. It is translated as CASSGTRGAGQGPYEQYF.